This T cell receptor (beta chain) was sequenced during a study of CD8 T cells in Susac syndrome. An input of roughly 0.45 to 1 ug of RNA was subjected to reverse transcription using random hexamers. TCRdb redid the calling of the immunoSEQ multiplex PCR reads with MiXCR, one entry per CDR3 protein. In the table there are around 99,000 distinct CDR3 sequences, roughly 95% of which are singletons. As concerns this clonotype: Its antigen is unidentified.

Study conclusions and caveats: An acknowledgment was made by the study that its TCR sequencing and HLA analysis involved relatively few individuals.

V dropped 2 bases and J dropped 4; count of bases not matched to a gene: 6. The CDR3 runs to 16 residues. Germline V CDR1 and CDR2: KGHDR, SFDVKD. This sequence was found in a human donor in good health. The rearrangement uses TRBV24-1 and TRBJ2-5; 10 positions match TRBD1. The sequenced sample consisted of CD4+ T cells from PBMCs. The CDR3 nucleotides are TGTGCCACCAGTGATTCCGGGACAGGGGACGGAGAGACCCAGTACTTC. The encoded protein is CATSDSGTGDGETQYF.